A single sample gave rise to the 30 T cell receptor beta chains below, sequenced in a study of cytomegalovirus exposure and HLA in healthy donors. The PCR had 60 Vbeta and 13 Jbeta primers. The method was immunoSEQ multiplex PCR; TCRdb's version includes in-frame clones alone and lacks a portion of them. The sample lists around 150,000 clones; around 86% were seen once. Sequenced input: PBMCs. The receptors were gathered from a man in his forties or fifties in good health and CMV-seropositive.

The chain carries TRBV11-2 and TRBJ1-1; 9 bases agree with TRBD1. The V gene's germline CDR1 is SGHAT and CDR2 FQNNGV. The CDR3 is 14 residues long. V was pared by 5 bases and J by 5 bases, with 6 bases of the junction left unmatched. In DNA form, the CDR3 reads TGTGCCAGCAGCCAAGGACAGGGGTGGACTGAAGCTTTCTTT. It codes for CASSQGQGWTEAFF.

The chain recombines TRBV4-2 with TRBJ2-1; TRBD2 matches at 8 bases. Germline CDR1 reads LGHNA; CDR2 reads YNFKEQ. The CDR3 sequence is 15 residues long. J gave up 6 bases and V 4 bases, and 8 bases lay outside the gene matches. The CDR3 sequence: CASSRSGGPFNEQFF. The CDR3 nucleotides read TGTGCCAGCAGCCGATCGGGGGGGCCTTTCAATGAGCAGTTCTTC.

The V call is TRBV7-2, the J call TRBJ1-2; TRBD1 might be the D (5 bases). Trimming removed 4 bases at V and 4 bases at J, with 13 bases between. Germline V gene sequence: CDR1 SGHTA, CDR2 FQGNSA. The length of the CDR3 is 14 residues. This CDR3 is CASSSEAGPYGYTF. CDR3 sequence (DNA): TGTGCCAGCAGCTCCGAGGCAGGGCCCTATGGCTACACCTTC.

Only a few counts were recorded for this clone. The chain couples TRBV7-2 to TRBJ1-5; 8 bases agree with TRBD1. CDR3 length equals 14 residues. J was trimmed by 7 bases and V by 5 bases; bases with no gene match: 7. Per the germline V gene, CDR1 is SGHTA and CDR2 is FQGNSA. The CDR3 reads CASSLQGALQPQHF. The CDR3, as DNA: TGTGCCAGCAGCCTTCAGGGGGCATTGCAGCCCCAGCATTTT.

This clone showed up just a few times. V and J are TRBV30 and TRBJ1-1; D gene uncertain. CDR1 and CDR2 from the germline V gene are GTSNPN and SVGIG (reference sequence). V dropped 3 bases and J dropped 1 base, with 12 bases sitting between them. This CDR3 region has 14 residues. The chain's CDR3 is CAWRIAGRNTEAFF. In DNA form, the CDR3 reads TGTGCCTGGAGGATTGCGGGCCGGAACACTGAAGCTTTCTTT. The whole variable domain, filled in from reference TRBV30 and TRBJ1-1, reads SQTIHQWPATLVQPVGSPLSLECTVEGTSNPNLYWYRQAAGRGLQLLFYSVGIGQISSEVPQNLSASRPQDRQFILSSKKLLLSDSGFYLCAWRIAGRNTEAFFGQGTRLTVV.

V is TRBV5-1 and J is TRBJ2-1, with D unclear. Trimming cost V 4 bases and J 4 bases, with 12 bases left between them. The CDR3 covers 14 residues. Germline V gene lookup returns CDR1 SGHRS and CDR2 YFSETQ. The CDR3 sequence is CASSRDTRYNEQFF. The CDR3 DNA reads TGCGCCAGCAGCCGAGACACCAGATACAATGAGCAGTTCTTC. The whole variable domain, filled in from reference TRBV5-1 and TRBJ2-1, reads KAGVTQTPRYLIKTRGQQVTLSCSPISGHRSVSWYQQTPGQGLQFLFEYFSETQRNKGNFPGRFSGRQFSNSRSEMNVSTLELGDSALYLCASSRDTRYNEQFFGPGTRLTVL.

V gene TRBV7-9 combines with J gene TRBJ2-6; 13 bases line up with TRBD2. The CDR3 runs 19 residues. V trimming: 4 bases; J trimming: 4 bases; junction bases outside the gene matches: 10. Germline V gives CDR1 SEHNR, CDR2 FQNEAQ (reference sequence). The CDR3 sequence: CASSSTRGTSGIGANVLTF. The CDR3 DNA reads as TGTGCCAGCAGCTCTACACGGGGGACTAGCGGGATCGGGGCCAACGTCCTGACTTTC.

The genes are TRBV6-6 and TRBJ2-7, with 7 bases fitting TRBD1. CDR1 is MNHNY, CDR2 SVGAGI, per germline (reference sequence). The CDR3 extends over 16 amino acids. Trimming cost V 0 bases and J 5 bases; bases outside gene matches: 10. The CDR3 DNA sequence: TGTGCCAGCAGTTACTCGCGTGACAGGGTTGGCGACGAGCAGTACTTC. Its translation is CASSYSRDRVGDEQYF.

V usage is TRBV5-5 and J usage is TRBJ2-3; 11 bases are a match to TRBD2. The CDR3 contains 17 residues. Germline V lookup: CDR1 SGHKS, CDR2 YYEKEE (reference sequence). With 0 bases clipped from V and 3 bases from J, the junction kept 6 bases outside the gene matches. The CDR3 reads CASSLASSGGLTDTQYF. The CDR3, as DNA: TGTGCCAGCAGCTTGGCCTCTAGCGGGGGGTTGACAGATACGCAGTATTTT.

The chain links TRBV2 to TRBJ2-4, with D maybe TRBD2 (5 bases). The germline V and J ends were trimmed by 6 bases and 6 bases, with 18 bases remaining between them. The CDR3 loop spans 15 amino acids. CDR1 SNHLY and CDR2 FYNNEI come from the germline V gene. The CDR3 protein is CASRRGLAFGNIQYF. Here the CDR3 DNA reads TGTGCCAGCAGGCGTGGGCTAGCCTTTGGAAACATTCAGTACTTC.

This chain connects TRBV6-6 to TRBJ1-1; tentative D call: TRBD1 (5 bases). V lost 0 bases, J lost 2 bases, and 10 bases lay in between. The CDR3 is 15 residues long. Germline assignment: CDR1 MNHNY and CDR2 SVGAGI (reference sequence). The CDR3 spells CASSYSMTVNTEAFF. CDR3 DNA sequence: TGTGCCAGCAGTTACTCGATGACAGTAAACACTGAAGCTTTCTTT.

The count of this clone is one. The rearrangement uses TRBV7-3 and TRBJ2-3, with TRBD2 matching 8 bases. The germline gives CDR1 SGHTA, CDR2 FQGTGA. This CDR3 comprises 15 residues. V dropped 5 bases and J dropped 2; count of bases not matched to a gene: 6. The DNA of the CDR3 is TGTGCCAGCAGCCAAACGGGACTAGACACAGATACGCAGTATTTT. Its translation: CASSQTGLDTDTQYF.

This clone was counted a few times. The chain couples TRBV10-3 to TRBJ1-1, with a possible D match to TRBD1 (6 bases). This CDR3 comprises 15 residues. Germline V CDR1 and CDR2: ENHRY, SYGVKD. Trimming left V 2 bases short and J 0 bases short, with 10 bases between. CDR3 nucleotides: TGTGCCATCAGTGAGAGACAGGACTTGAACACTGAAGCTTTCTTT. It yields the protein CAISERQDLNTEAFF.

This clone was seen once. CDR3 region: CAISGGSQDEAFF. The CDR3 DNA is TGTGCCATCAGTGGCGGTAGCCAAGATGAAGCTTTCTTT. The chain links TRBV10-3 to TRBJ1-1; D is unclear. The germline V gene encodes CDR1 ENHRY and CDR2 SYGVKD. V lost 4 bases to trimming and J lost 7 bases, with 13 bases between them. There are 13 residues in the CDR3.

This clone was counted only a few times. This rearrangement joins TRBV5-5 to TRBJ1-1; D gene uncertain. The CDR3 contains 11 residues. Germline CDR1 reads SGHKS; CDR2 reads YYEKEE (reference sequence). V was pared by 6 bases and J by 11 bases, with 14 bases between. Here the CDR3 DNA reads TGTGCCAGCAATTTTGAGGCGGTGGCTTTCTTT. Protein: CASNFEAVAFF.

J is TRBJ2-2 and V is TRBV5-4, with TRBD1 identical over 7 bases. The V gene's germline CDR1 is SGHNT and CDR2 YYREEE (reference sequence). Trimming cost V 5 bases and J 4 bases; bases outside gene matches: 8. This CDR3 comprises 15 residues. The CDR3 nucleotides read TGTGCCAGCAGACCCGGGACAGAGTTCACCGGGGAGCTGTTTTTT. Protein product: CASRPGTEFTGELFF.

This chain links TRBV18 with TRBJ1-1, with 7 bases aligning to TRBD1. In germline, CDR1 is KGHSH, CDR2 LQKENI. The CDR3 extends over 16 amino acids. J gave up 4 bases and V 2 bases, and 10 bases lay outside the gene matches. The CDR3 loop is CASSPRVTGAVTEAFF. For the CDR3, the DNA is TGTGCCAGCTCACCAAGAGTCACAGGGGCGGTCACTGAAGCTTTCTTT.

This clone was seen a few times. The chain is built from TRBV7-9 and TRBJ2-4; 7 nucleotides line up with TRBD1. The CDR3 has 12 residues. The V gene's germline CDR1 is SEHNR and CDR2 FQNEAQ (reference sequence). V shed 3 bases and J 8 bases; nucleotides not matched to a gene: 1. The CDR3 reads CASSFDRDIQYF. The CDR3 bases are TGTGCCAGCAGCTTCGACAGGGACATTCAGTACTTC.

This sequence joins TRBV10-3 and TRBJ1-4; D is perhaps TRBD1 (5 bases). The CDR3 runs 11 residues. Germline CDR1 ENHRY, CDR2 SYGVKD. The V gene lost 2 bases and the J gene lost 14 bases, with 9 bases spanning the gap. The CDR3 loop reads CAISEGGGLFF. The CDR3 region has the DNA TGTGCCATCAGTGAGGGCGGGGGGCTGTTTTTT.

The rearrangement joins TRBV28 to TRBJ2-7; 7 positions agree with TRBD2. This CDR3 has 12 residues. In germline, CDR1 is MDHEN, CDR2 SYDVKM. Trimming removed 5 bases from V and 4 bases from J; junction bases left unmatched: 2. CDR3 in DNA: TGTGCCAGCAGTCCCGGGGGGTACGAGCAGTACTTC. Its protein product is CASSPGGYEQYF.

This clone was detected once. The chain uses TRBV5-1 and TRBJ2-7; 16 bases line up with TRBD2. The CDR3 has 17 residues. Losses at the gene ends were 2 bases for V and 5 bases for J; bases not matched to a gene: 7. Germline loops: CDR1 SGHRS, CDR2 YFSETQ. For the CDR3, the DNA is TGCGCCAGCAGCTTCGGGACTAGCGGGGGGGCCGCCCACGAGCAGTACTTC. It translates to CASSFGTSGGAAHEQYF.

The chain couples TRBV6-1 to TRBJ2-5; 11 bases line up with TRBD2. V gave up 7 bases and J gave up 3 bases; unmatched junction bases: 7. The CDR3 sequence is 15 residues long. Germline-derived CDR1 and CDR2 are MNHNS and SASEGT. In nucleotides, the CDR3 is TGTGCCAGCACCGCCGGGACTAGCGGAAAAGAGACCCAGTACTTC. It translates to CASTAGTSGKETQYF.

The gene calls are TRBV10-3 and TRBJ2-7, with D tentatively TRBD1 (6 bases). V was pared by 6 bases and J by 4 bases, with 10 bases between. CDR1 and CDR2 from the germline V gene are ENHRY and SYGVKD. The CDR3 extends over 12 amino acids. CDR3 sequence reads: CAISGTNYEQYF. CDR3 nucleotide sequence: TGTGCCATCAGCGGGACAAATTACGAGCAGTACTTC.

The chain carries TRBV6-1 and TRBJ2-3; TRBD1 aligns across 10 bases. The CDR3 covers 15 residues. The germline V gene has CDR1 MNHNS and CDR2 SASEGT. V shed 3 bases and J 3 bases; nucleotides not matched to a gene: 3. As DNA, the CDR3 is TGTGCCAGCAGTGACCGGGACAGGGGTACAGATACGCAGTATTTT. As protein: CASSDRDRGTDTQYF.

The chain couples TRBV27 to TRBJ2-1; unclear D gene. Trimming left V 2 bases short and J 3 bases short, with 5 bases between. Germline values: CDR1 MNHEY, CDR2 SMNVEV (reference sequence). There are 13 residues in the CDR3. The CDR3: CASSLADYNEQFF. The DNA for the CDR3 is TGTGCCAGCAGTTTAGCGGACTACAATGAGCAGTTCTTC.

The rearrangement links TRBV30 to TRBJ2-3, with D possibly being TRBD2 (6 bases). CDR3 length: 14 residues. Germline CDR1 reads GTSNPN; CDR2 reads SVGIG (reference sequence). V was shortened by 2 bases and J by 3 bases, with 12 bases between the two germline ends. The CDR3 sequence: CAWSPGESTDTQYF. The DNA for the CDR3 is TGTGCCTGGAGTCCGGGAGAATCTACAGATACGCAGTATTTT. Filled out from reference TRBV30 and TRBJ2-3, the complete variable domain reads SQTIHQWPATLVQPVGSPLSLECTVEGTSNPNLYWYRQAAGRGLQLLFYSVGIGQISSEVPQNLSASRPQDRQFILSSKKLLLSDSGFYLCAWSPGESTDTQYFGPGTRLTVL.

CDR3 loop: CATSRLTGSNQPQHF. The CDR3 DNA sequence: TGTGCCACCAGCAGACTGACAGGCAGCAATCAGCCCCAGCATTTT. This sequence joins TRBV15 and TRBJ1-5; weak D call: TRBD1 (6 bases). V dropped 2 bases and J dropped 1 base, with 9 bases sitting between them. The CDR3 contains 15 residues. In germline, CDR1 is LNHNV, CDR2 YYDKDF (reference sequence).

The chain carries TRBV29-1 and TRBJ1-1; D unresolved. Germline V gene sequence: CDR1 SQVTM, CDR2 ANQGSEA. Trimming shortened V by 4 bases and J by 9 bases, and 9 bases separated the two germline ends. The CDR3 loop spans 10 amino acids. Here the CDR3 DNA reads TGCAGCGTTGTGCAGGCTCAAGCTTTCTTT. As protein: CSVVQAQAFF.

The CDR3 DNA reads TGCGCCAGCAGCCACGGACAGTTGGGCTACGAGCAGTACTTC. It codes for CASSHGQLGYEQYF. The chain links TRBV5-1 to TRBJ2-7; a weak D match, TRBD1 (6 bases). The CDR3 length is 14 residues. Trimming took 4 bases from V and 3 from J, leaving 14 bases between them. CDR1 is SGHRS and CDR2 is YFSETQ in the germline V gene.

The CDR3 protein is CASSLSGLASNEQFF. CDR3 in DNA: TGTGCCAGCAGCTTAAGCGGACTAGCCTCCAATGAGCAGTTCTTC. The chain links TRBV5-4 to TRBJ2-1, with 8 bases fitting TRBD2. The germline gives CDR1 SGHNT, CDR2 YYREEE (reference sequence). The CDR3 is 15 residues long. J gave up 6 bases and V 2 bases, and 7 bases lay outside the gene matches.